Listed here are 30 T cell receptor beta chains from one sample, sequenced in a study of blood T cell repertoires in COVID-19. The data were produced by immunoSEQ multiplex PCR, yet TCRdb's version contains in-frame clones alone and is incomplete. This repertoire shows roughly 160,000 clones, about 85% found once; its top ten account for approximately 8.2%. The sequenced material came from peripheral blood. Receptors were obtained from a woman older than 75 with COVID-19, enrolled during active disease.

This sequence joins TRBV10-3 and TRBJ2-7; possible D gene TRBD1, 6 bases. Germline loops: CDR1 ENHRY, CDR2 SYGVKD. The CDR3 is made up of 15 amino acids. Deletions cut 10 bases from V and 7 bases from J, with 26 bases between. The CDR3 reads CATRPHGTYDPEQYF. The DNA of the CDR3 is TGTGCCACCCGCCCCCACGGGACATATGACCCTGAGCAGTACTTC.

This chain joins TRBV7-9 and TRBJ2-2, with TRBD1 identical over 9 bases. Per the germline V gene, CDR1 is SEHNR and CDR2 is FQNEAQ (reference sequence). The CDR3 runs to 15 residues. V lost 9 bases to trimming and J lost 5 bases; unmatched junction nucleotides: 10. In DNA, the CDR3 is TGTGCCAGTACGATACAGGGGGCTTCTACCGGGGAGCTGTTTTTT. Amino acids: CASTIQGASTGELFF.

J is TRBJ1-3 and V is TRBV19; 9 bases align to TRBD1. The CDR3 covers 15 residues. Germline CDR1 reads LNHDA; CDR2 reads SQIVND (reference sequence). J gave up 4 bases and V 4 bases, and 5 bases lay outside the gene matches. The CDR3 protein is CASSKGQGPGNTIYF. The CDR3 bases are TGTGCCAGTAGTAAAGGACAGGGGCCAGGAAACACCATATATTTT.

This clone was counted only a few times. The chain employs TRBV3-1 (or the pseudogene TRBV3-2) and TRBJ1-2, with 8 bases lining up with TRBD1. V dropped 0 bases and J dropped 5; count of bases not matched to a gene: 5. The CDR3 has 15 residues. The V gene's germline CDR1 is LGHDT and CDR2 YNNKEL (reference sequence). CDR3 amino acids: CASSQDTGGLYGYTF. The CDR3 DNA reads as TGTGCCAGCAGCCAAGACACAGGGGGTTTGTATGGCTACACCTTC.

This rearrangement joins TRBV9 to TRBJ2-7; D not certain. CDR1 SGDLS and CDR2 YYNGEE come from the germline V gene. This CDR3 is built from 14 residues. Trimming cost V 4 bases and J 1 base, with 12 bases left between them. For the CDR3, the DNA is TGTGCCAGCAGCCGCCAGGCTCAGTCCTACGAGCAGTACTTC. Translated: CASSRQAQSYEQYF.

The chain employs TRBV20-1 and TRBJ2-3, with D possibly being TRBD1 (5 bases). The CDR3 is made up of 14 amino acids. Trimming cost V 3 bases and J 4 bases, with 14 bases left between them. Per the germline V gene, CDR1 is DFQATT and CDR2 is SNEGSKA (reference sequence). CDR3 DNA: TGCAGTGCTAGTCCCCCAAGGGGCGCAGATACGCAGTATTTT. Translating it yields CSASPPRGADTQYF.

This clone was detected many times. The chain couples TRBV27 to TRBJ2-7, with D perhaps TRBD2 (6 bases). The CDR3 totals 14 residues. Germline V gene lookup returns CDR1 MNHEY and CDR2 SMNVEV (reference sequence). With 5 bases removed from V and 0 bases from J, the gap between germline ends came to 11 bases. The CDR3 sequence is CASSPGTFSYEQYF. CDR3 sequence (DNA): TGTGCCAGCAGTCCCGGGACTTTCTCCTACGAGCAGTACTTC.

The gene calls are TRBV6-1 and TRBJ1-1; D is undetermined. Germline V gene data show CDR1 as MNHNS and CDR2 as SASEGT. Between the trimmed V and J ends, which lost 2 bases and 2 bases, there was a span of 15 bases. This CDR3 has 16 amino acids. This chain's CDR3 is CASSERGGLLNTEAFF. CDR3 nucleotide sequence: TGTGCCAGCAGTGAAAGAGGAGGTCTCCTCAACACTGAAGCTTTCTTT.

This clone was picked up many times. As DNA, the CDR3 is TGTGCCAGCAGCGCAGACAGGGAGCCACACAATGAGCAGTTCTTC. As protein: CASSADREPHNEQFF. The J gene is TRBJ2-1, the V gene TRBV5-4, with TRBD1 identical over 7 bases. V lost 4 bases, J lost 5 bases, and 9 bases stayed unmatched. This CDR3 region has 15 residues. Germline V lookup: CDR1 SGHNT, CDR2 YYREEE (reference sequence).

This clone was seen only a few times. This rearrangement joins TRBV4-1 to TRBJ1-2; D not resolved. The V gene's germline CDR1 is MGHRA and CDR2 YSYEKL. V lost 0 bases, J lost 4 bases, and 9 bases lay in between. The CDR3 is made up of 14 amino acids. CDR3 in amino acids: CASSQDPGLYGYTF. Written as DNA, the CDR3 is TGCGCCAGCAGCCAAGACCCAGGACTCTATGGCTACACCTTC.

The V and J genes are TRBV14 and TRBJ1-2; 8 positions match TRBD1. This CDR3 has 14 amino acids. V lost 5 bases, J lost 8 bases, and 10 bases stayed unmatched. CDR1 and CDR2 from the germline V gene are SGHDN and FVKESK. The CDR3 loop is CASSGRGRGVGYTF. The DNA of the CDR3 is TGTGCCAGCAGCGGCAGGGGGCGCGGCGTCGGCTACACCTTC.

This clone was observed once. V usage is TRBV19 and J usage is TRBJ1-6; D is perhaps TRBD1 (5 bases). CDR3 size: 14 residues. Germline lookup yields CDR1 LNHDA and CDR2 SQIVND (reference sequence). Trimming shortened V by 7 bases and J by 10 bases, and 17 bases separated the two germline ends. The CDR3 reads CASTRAEPNSPLHF. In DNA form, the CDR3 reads TGTGCCAGTACCAGGGCGGAACCCAACTCACCCCTCCACTTT.

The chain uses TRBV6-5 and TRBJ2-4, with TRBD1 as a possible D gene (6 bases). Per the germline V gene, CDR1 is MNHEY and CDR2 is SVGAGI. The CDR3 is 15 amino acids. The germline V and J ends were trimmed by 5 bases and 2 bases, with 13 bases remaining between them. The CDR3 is CASSPRGSTKNIQYF. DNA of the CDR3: TGTGCCAGCAGTCCTAGGGGGTCAACCAAAAACATTCAGTACTTC.

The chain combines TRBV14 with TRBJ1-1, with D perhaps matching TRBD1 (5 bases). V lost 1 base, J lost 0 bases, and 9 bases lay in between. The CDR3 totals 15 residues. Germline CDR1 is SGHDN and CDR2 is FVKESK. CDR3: CASSQGQLMNTEAFF. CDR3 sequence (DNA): TGTGCCAGCAGCCAAGGACAGCTCATGAACACTGAAGCTTTCTTT.

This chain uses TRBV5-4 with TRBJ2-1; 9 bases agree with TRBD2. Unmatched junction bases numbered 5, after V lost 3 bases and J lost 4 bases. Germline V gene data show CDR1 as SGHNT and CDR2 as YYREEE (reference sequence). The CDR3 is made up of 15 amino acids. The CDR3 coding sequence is TGTGCCAGCAGCTCGAAAAGCGGGGGGTACAATGAGCAGTTCTTC. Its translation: CASSSKSGGYNEQFF.

The CDR3 coding sequence is TGTGCCAGCATCACCGGGACAGCGAACACTGAAGCTTTCTTT. Protein product: CASITGTANTEAFF. The chain links TRBV5-5 to TRBJ1-1; 7 nucleotides align to TRBD1. Germline loops: CDR1 SGHKS, CDR2 YYEKEE (reference sequence). After removal of 6 bases from V and 1 base from J, the junction contained 6 bases not matched to a gene. The CDR3 extends over 14 amino acids.

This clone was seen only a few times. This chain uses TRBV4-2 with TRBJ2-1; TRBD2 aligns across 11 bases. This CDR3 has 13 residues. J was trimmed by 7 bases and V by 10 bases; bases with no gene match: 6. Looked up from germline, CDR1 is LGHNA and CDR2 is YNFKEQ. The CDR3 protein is CATQGLAGNEQFF. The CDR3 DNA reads TGTGCCACCCAAGGACTAGCGGGTAATGAGCAGTTCTTC.

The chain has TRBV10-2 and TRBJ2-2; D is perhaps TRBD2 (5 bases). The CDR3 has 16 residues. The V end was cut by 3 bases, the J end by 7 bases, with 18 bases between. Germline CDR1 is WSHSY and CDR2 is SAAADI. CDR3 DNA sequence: TGCGCCAGCAGTGATAACGACCCGGGGTTTGGCGGGGAGCTGTTTTTT. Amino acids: CASSDNDPGFGGELFF.

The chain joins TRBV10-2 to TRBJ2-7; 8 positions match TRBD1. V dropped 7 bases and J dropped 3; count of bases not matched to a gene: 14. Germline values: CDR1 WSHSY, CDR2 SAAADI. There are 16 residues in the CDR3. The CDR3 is CASTAGGASFLYEQYF. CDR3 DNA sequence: TGCGCCAGCACCGCAGGGGGCGCTTCTTTCCTCTACGAGCAGTACTTC.

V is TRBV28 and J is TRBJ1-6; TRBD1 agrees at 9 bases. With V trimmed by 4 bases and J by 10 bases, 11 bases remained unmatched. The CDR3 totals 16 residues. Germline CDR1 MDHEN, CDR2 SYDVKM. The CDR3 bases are TGTGCCAGCAGTTGGCGAGATGGGACAGGGACATCACCCCTCCACTTT. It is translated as CASSWRDGTGTSPLHF. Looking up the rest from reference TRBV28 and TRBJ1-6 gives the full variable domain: DVKVTQSSRYLVKRTGEKVFLECVQDMDHENMFWYRQDPGLGLRLIYFSYDVKMKEKGDIPEGYSVSREKKERFSLILESASTNQTSMYLCASSWRDGTGTSPLHFGNGTRLTVT.

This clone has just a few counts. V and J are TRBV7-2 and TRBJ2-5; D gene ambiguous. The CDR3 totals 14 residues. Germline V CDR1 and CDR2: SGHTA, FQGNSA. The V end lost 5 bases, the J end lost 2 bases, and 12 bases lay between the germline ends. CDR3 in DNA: TGTGCCAGCAGCCAACCGCCGGGTCAAGAGACCCAGTACTTC. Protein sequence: CASSQPPGQETQYF.

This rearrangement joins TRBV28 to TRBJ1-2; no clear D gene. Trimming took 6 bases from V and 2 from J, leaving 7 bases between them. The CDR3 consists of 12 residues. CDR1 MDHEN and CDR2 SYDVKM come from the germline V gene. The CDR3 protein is CASRGNNYGYTF. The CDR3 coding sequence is TGTGCCAGCAGGGGCAACAACTATGGCTACACCTTC.

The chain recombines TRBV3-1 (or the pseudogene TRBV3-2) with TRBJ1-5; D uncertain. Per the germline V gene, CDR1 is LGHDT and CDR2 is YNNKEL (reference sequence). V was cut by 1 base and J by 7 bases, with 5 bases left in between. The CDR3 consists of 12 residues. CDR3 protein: CASSQGQQPQHF. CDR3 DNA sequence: TGTGCCAGCAGCCAAGGACAACAGCCCCAGCATTTT.

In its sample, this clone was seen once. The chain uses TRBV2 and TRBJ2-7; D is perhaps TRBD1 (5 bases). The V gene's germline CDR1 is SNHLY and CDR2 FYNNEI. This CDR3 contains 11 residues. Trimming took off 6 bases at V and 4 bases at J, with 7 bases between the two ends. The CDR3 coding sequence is TGTGCCAGCAGCCAGGGTTACGAGCAGTACTTC. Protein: CASSQGYEQYF.

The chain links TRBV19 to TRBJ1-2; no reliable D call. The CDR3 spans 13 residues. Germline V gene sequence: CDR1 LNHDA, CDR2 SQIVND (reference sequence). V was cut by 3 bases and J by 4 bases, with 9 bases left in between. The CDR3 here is CASSILPPYGYTF. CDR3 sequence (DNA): TGTGCCAGTAGTATTCTCCCTCCCTATGGCTACACCTTC.

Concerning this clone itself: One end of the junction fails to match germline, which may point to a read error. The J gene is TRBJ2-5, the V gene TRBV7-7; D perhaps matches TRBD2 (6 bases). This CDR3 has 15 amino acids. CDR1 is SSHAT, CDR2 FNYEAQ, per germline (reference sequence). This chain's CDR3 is CASSFGGRGQETQYF. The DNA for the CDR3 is TGTGCTAGCAGCTTCGGCGGGCGGGGACAAGAGACCCAGTACTTC.

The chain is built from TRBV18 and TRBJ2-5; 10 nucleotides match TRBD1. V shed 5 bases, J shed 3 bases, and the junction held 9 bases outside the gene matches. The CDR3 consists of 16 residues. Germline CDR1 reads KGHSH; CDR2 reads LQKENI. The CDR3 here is CASSSSRTGGEETQYF. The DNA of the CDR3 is TGTGCCAGCTCATCAAGTCGGACAGGGGGGGAAGAGACCCAGTACTTC. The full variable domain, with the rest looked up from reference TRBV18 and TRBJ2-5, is NAGVMQNPRHLVRRRGQEARLRCSPMKGHSHVYWYRQLPEEGLKFMVYLQKENIIDESGMPKERFSAEFPKEGPSILRIQQVVRGDSAAYFCASSSSRTGGEETQYFGPGTRLLVL.

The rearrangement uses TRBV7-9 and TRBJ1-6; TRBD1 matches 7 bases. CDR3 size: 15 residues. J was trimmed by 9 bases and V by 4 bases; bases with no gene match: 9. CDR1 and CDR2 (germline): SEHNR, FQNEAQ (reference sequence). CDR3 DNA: TGTGCCAGCAGCTACACAGGGGATCCGAGTTCACCCCTCCACTTT. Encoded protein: CASSYTGDPSSPLHF.

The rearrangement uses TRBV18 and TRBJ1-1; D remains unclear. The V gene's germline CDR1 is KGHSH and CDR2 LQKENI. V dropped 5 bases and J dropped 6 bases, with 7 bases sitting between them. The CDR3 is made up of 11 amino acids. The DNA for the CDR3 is TGTGCCAGCTCAGACAATGCTGAAGCTTTCTTT. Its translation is CASSDNAEAFF.

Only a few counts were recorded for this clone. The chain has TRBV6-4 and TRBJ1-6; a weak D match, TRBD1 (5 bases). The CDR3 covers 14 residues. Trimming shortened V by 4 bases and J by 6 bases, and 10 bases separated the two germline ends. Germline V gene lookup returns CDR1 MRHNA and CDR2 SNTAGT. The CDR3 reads CASSVDRINSPLHF. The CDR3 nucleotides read TGTGCCAGCAGTGTCGACAGAATTAATTCACCCCTCCACTTT.